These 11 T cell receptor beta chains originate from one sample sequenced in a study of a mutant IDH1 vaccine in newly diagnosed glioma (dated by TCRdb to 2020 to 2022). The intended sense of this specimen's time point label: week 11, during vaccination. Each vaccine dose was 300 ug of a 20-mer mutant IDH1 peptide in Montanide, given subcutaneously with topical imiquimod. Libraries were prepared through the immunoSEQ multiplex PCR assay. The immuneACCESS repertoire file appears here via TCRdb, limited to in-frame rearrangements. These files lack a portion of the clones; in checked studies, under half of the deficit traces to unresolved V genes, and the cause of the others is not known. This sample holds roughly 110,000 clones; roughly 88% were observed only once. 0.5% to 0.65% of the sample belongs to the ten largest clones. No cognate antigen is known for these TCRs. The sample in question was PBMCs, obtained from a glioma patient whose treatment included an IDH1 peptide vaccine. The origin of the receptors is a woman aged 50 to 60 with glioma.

CDR3 bases: TGTGCCAGCAGCTTAGACGGACAGGGATATCAGCCCCAGCATTTT. This gives the protein CASSLDGQGYQPQHF. The gene calls are TRBV7-9 and TRBJ1-5; TRBD1 matches 8 bases. Germline assignment: CDR1 SEHNR and CDR2 FQNEAQ (reference sequence). Trimming took 1 base from V and 5 from J; bases not matched to a gene: 4. The CDR3 totals 15 residues.

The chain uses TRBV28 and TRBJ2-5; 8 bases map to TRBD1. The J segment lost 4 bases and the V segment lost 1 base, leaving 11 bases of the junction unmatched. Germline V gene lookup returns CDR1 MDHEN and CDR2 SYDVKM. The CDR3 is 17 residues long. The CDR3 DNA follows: TGTGCCAGCAGTTTATTCCGGGGCAGGGGGCAAGCAGAGACCCAGTACTTC. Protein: CASSLFRGRGQAETQYF. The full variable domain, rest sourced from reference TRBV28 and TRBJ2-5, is DVKVTQSSRYLVKRTGEKVFLECVQDMDHENMFWYRQDPGLGLRLIYFSYDVKMKEKGDIPEGYSVSREKKERFSLILESASTNQTSMYLCASSLFRGRGQAETQYFGPGTRLLVL.

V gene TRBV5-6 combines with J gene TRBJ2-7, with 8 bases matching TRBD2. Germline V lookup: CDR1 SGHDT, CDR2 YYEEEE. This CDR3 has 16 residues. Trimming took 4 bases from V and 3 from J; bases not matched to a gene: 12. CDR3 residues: CASSLGVKRGFYEQYF. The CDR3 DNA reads TGTGCCAGCAGCCTCGGCGTGAAGCGGGGGTTCTACGAGCAGTACTTC.

This CDR3 is CASSGGPALTNEKLFF. DNA for the CDR3: TGTGCCAGCAGCGGAGGTCCGGCCTTAACTAATGAAAAACTGTTTTTT. The chain employs TRBV9 and TRBJ1-4; D remains unclear. The germline V and J ends were trimmed by 3 bases and 1 base, with 13 bases remaining between them. CDR3 length: 16 residues. Germline CDR1 SGDLS, CDR2 YYNGEE.

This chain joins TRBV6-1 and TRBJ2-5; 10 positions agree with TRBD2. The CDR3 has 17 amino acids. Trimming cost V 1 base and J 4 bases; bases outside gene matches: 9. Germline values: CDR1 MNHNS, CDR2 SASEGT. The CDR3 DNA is TGTGCCAGCAGTGAAGAGGTCGGGCTAGCGGGAGTAGAGACCCAGTACTTC. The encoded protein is CASSEEVGLAGVETQYF.

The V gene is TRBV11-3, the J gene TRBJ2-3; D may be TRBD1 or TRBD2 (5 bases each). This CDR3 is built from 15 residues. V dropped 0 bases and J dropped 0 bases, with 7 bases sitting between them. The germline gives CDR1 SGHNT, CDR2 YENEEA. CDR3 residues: CASSLEGESTDTQYF. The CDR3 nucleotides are TGTGCCAGCAGCTTAGAGGGGGAAAGCACAGATACGCAGTATTTT.

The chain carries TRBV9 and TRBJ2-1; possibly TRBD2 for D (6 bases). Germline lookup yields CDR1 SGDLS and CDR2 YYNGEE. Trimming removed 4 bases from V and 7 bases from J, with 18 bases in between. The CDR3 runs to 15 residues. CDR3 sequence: CASSFPSAGTNEQFF. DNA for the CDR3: TGTGCCAGCAGCTTCCCCTCTGCGGGGACGAATGAGCAGTTCTTC.

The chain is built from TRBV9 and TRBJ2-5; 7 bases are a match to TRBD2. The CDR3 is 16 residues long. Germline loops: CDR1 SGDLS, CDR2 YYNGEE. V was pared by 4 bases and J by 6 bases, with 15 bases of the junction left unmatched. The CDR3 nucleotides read TGTGCCAGCAGCCCTCGACCGGAGGGGAGGGAGAAGACCCAGTACTTC. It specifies CASSPRPEGREKTQYF.

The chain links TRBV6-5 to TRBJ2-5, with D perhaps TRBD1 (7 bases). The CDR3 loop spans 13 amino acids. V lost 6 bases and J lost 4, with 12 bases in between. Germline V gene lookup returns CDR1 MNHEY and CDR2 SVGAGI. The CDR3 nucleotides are TGTGCCAGCAGCCGTCAGGGGGGAGAGACCCAGTACTTC. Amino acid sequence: CASSRQGGETQYF.

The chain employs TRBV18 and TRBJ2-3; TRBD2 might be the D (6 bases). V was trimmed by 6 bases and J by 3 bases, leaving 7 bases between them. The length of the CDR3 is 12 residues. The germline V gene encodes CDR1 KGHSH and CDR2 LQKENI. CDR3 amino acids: CASSTSTDTQYF. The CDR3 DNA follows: TGTGCCAGCTCGACTAGTACAGATACGCAGTATTTT. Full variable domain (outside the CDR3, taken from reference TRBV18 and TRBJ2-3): NAGVMQNPRHLVRRRGQEARLRCSPMKGHSHVYWYRQLPEEGLKFMVYLQKENIIDESGMPKERFSAEFPKEGPSILRIQQVVRGDSAAYFCASSTSTDTQYFGPGTRLTVL.

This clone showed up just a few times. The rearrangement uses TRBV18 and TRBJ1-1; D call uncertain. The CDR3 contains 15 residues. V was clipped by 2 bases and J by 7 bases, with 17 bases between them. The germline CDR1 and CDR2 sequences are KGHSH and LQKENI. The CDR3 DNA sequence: TGTGCCAGCTCACCAACTCAGGCCCCTAAGGGTGAAGCTTTCTTT. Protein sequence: CASSPTQAPKGEAFF.